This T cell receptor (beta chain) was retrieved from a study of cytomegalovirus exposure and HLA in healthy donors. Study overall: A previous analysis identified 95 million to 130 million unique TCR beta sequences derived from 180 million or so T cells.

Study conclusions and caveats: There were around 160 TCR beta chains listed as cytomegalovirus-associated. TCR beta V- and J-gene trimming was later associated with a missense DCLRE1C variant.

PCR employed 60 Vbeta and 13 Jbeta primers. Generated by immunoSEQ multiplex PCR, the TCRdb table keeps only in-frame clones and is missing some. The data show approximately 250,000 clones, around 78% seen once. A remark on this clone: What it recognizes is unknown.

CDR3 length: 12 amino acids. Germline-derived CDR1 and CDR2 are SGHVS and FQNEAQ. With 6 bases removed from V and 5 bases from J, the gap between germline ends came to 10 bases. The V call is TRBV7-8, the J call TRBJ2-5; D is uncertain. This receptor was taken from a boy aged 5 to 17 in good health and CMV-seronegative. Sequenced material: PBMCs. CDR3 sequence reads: CASRSNGETQYF. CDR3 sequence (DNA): TGTGCCAGCAGGTCGAACGGGGAGACCCAGTACTTC.